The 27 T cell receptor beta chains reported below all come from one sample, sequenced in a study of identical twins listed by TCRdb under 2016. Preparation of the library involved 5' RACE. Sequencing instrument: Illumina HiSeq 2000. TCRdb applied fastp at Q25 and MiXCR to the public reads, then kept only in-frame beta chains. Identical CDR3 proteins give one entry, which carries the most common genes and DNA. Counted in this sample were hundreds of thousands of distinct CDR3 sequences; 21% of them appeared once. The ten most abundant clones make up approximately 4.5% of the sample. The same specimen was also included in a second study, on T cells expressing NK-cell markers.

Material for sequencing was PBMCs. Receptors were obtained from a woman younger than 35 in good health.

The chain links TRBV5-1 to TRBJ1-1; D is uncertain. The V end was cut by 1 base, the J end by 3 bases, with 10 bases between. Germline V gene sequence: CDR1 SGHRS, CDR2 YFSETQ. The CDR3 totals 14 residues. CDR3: CASSLLAGDTEAFF. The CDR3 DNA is TGCGCCAGCAGCTTGCTCGCGGGAGACACTGAAGCTTTCTTT.

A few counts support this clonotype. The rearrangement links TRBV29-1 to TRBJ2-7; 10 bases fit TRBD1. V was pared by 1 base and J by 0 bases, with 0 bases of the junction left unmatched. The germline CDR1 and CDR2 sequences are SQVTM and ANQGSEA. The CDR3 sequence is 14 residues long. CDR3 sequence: CSVEGQGASYEQYF. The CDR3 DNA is TGCAGCGTTGAAGGACAGGGGGCCTCCTACGAGCAGTACTTC.

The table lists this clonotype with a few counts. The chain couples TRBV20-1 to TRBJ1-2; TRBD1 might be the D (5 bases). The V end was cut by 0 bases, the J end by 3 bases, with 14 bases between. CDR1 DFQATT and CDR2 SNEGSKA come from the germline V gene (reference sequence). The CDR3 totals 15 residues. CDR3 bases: TGCAGTGCTAGAGATCTGGGGCAGGGTGACTATGGCTACACCTTC. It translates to CSARDLGQGDYGYTF.

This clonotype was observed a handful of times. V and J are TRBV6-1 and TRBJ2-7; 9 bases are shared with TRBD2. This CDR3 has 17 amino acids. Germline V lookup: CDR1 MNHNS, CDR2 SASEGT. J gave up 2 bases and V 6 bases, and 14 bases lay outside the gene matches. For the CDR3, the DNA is TGTGCCAGCAGCCATGACTTTAGCGGGAGATTCCCCTACGAGCAGTACTTC. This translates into CASSHDFSGRFPYEQYF.

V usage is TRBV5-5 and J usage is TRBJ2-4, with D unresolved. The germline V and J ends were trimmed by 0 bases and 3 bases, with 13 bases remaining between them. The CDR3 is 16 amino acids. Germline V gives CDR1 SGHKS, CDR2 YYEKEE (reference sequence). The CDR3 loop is CASSLAASQDKNIQYF. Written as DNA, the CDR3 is TGTGCCAGCAGCTTGGCGGCCAGTCAAGACAAAAACATTCAGTACTTC.

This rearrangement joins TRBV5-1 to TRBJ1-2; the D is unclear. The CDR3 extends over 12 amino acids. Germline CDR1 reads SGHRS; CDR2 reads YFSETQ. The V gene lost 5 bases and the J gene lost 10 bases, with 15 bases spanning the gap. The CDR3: CASRGAESAYTF. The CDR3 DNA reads TGCGCCAGCAGAGGTGCGGAGTCCGCCTACACCTTC.

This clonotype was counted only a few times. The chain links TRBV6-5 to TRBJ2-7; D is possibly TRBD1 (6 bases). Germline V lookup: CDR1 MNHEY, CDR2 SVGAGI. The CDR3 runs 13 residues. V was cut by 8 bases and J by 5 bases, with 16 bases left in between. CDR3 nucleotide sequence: TGTGCCAGCGGATACCCCAGGGGCCACGAGCAGTACTTC. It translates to CASGYPRGHEQYF.

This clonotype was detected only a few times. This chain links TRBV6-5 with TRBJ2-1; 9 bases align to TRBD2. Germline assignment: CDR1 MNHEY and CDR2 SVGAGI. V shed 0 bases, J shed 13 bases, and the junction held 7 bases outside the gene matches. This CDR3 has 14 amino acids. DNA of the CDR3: TGTGCCAGCAGTTACTCGGGTGGCGGGAGGGGCCAGTTCTTC. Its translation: CASSYSGGGRGQFF.

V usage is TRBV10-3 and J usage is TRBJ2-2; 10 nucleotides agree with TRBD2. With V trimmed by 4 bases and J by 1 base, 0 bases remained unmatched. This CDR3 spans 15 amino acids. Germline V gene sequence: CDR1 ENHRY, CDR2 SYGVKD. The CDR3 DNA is TGTGCCATCAGTGGACTAGCGGGGAACACCGGGGAGCTGTTTTTT. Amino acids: CAISGLAGNTGELFF.

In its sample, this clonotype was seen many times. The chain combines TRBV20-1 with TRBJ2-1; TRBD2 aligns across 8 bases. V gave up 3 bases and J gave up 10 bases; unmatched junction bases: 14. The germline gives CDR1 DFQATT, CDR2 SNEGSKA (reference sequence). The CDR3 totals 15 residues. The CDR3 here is CSARSAGGAGEEQFF. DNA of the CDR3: TGCAGTGCTAGGTCCGCGGGAGGAGCGGGAGAGGAGCAGTTCTTC.

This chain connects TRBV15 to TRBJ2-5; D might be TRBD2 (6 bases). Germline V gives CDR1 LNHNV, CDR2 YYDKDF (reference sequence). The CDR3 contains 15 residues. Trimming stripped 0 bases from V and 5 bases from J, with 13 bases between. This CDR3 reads CATSRDPGRGETQYF. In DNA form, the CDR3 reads TGTGCCACCAGCAGAGACCCTGGACGGGGGGAGACCCAGTACTTC.

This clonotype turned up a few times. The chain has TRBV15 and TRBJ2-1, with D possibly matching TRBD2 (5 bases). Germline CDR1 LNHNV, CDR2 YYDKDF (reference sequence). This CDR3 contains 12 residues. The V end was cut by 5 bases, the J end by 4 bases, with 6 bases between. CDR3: CATSGGYNEQFF. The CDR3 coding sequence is TGTGCCACCAGCGGCGGGTACAATGAGCAGTTCTTC.

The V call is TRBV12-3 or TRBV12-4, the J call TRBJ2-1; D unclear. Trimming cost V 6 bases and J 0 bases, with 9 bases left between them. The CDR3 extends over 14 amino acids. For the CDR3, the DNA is TGTGCCAGCAGCACCCCAAGCTCCTACAATGAGCAGTTCTTC. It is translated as CASSTPSSYNEQFF.

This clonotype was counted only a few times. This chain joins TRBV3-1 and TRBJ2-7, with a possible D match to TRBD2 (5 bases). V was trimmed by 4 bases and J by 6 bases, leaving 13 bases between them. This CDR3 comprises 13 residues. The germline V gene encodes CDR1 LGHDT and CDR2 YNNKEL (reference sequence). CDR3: CASSPMDLPEQYF. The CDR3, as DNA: TGTGCCAGCAGCCCCATGGACTTGCCCGAGCAGTACTTC.

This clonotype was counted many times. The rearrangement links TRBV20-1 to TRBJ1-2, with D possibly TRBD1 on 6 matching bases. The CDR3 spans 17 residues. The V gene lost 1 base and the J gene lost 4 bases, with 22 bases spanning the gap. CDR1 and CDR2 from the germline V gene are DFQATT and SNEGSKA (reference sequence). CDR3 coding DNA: TGCAGTGCTAGAGGCCCCGGGACAAAGAAGGACCCCTATGGCTACACCTTC. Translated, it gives CSARGPGTKKDPYGYTF.

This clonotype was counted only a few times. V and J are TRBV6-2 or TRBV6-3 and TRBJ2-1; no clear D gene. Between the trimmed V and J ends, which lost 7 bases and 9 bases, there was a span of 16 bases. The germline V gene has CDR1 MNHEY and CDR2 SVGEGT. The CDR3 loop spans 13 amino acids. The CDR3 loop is CASNPLTPGEQFF. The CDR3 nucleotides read TGTGCCAGCAACCCACTCACCCCCGGTGAGCAGTTCTTC.

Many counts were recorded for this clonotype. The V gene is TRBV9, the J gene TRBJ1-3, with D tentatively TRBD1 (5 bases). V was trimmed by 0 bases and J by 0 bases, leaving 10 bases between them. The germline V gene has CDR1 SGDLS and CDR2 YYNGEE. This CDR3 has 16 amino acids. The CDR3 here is CASSVGDAISGNTIYF. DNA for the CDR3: TGTGCCAGCAGCGTAGGGGACGCCATCTCTGGAAACACCATATATTTT.

CDR3 protein: CASSQEDAGTSYEQFF. The CDR3 coding sequence is TGCGCCAGCAGCCAAGAAGATGCCGGGACATCGTATGAGCAGTTCTTC. The chain combines TRBV4-1 with TRBJ2-1, with D possibly being TRBD1 (6 bases). Germline CDR1 reads MGHRA; CDR2 reads YSYEKL. The CDR3 is 16 residues long. The V end was cut by 0 bases, the J end by 8 bases, with 17 bases between.

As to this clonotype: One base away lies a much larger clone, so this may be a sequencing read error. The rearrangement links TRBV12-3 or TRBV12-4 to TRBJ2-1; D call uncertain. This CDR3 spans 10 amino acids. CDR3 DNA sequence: TGTGCCACCAGTAACAATGAGCAGTTCTTC. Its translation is CATSNNEQFF.

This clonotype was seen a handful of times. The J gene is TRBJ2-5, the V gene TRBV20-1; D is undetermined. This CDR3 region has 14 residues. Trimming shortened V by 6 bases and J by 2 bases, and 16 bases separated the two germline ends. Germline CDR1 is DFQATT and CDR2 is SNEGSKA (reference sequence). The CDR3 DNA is TGCAGTGCCCGTGACTCGAACATACAAGAGACCCAGTACTTC. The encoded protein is CSARDSNIQETQYF.

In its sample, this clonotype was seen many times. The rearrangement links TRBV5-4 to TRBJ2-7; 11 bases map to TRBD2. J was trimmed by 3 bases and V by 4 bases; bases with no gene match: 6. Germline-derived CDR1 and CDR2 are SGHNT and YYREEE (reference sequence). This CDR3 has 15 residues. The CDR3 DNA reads TGTGCCAGCAGCCCAACTAGCGGGAGCCACTACGAGCAGTACTTC. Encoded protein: CASSPTSGSHYEQYF. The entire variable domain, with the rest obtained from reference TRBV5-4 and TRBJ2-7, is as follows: ETGVTQSPTHLIKTRGQQVTLRCSSQSGHNTVSWYQQALGQGPQFIFQYYREEENGRGNFPPRFSGLQFPNYSSELNVNALELDDSALYLCASSPTSGSHYEQYFGPGTRLTVT.

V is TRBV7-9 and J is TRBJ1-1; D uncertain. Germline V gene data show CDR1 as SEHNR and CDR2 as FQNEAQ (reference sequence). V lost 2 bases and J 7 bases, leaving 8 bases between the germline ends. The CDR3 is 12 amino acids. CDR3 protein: CASSLSADEAFF. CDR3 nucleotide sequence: TGTGCCAGCAGCTTATCCGCAGATGAAGCTTTCTTT.

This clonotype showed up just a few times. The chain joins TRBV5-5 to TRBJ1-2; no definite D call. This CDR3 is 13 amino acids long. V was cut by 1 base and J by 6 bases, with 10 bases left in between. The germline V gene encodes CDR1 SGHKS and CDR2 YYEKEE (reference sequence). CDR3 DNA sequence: TGTGCCAGCAGCTTGCTGCCAGCCGATGGCTACACCTTC. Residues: CASSLLPADGYTF.

CDR3 region: CSARGLAGPSNNEQFF. The DNA of the CDR3 is TGCAGTGCCAGGGGACTAGCGGGACCTAGCAACAATGAGCAGTTCTTC. The chain recombines TRBV20-1 with TRBJ2-1; 13 bases are shared with TRBD2. CDR3 size: 16 residues. The germline V gene encodes CDR1 DFQATT and CDR2 SNEGSKA (reference sequence). With V trimmed by 6 bases and J by 5 bases, 10 bases remained unmatched.

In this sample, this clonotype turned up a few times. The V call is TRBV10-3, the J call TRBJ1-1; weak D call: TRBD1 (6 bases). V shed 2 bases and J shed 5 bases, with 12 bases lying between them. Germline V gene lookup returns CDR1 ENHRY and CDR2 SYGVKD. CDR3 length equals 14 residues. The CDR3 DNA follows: TGTGCCATCAGTGAGCTCCAGGGGTCTACTGAAGCTTTCTTT. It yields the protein CAISELQGSTEAFF.

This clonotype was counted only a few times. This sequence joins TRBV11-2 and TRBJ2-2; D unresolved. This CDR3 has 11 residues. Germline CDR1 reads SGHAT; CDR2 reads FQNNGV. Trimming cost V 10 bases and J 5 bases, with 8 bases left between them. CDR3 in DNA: TGTGCCACCCTCATTACCGGGGAGCTGTTTTTT. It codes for CATLITGELFF. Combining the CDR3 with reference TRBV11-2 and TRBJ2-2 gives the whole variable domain EAGVAQSPRYKIIEKRQSVAFWCNPISGHATLYWYQQILGQGPKLLIQFQNNGVVDDSQLPKDRFSAERLKGVDSTLKIQPAKLEDSAVYLCATLITGELFFGEGSRLTVL.

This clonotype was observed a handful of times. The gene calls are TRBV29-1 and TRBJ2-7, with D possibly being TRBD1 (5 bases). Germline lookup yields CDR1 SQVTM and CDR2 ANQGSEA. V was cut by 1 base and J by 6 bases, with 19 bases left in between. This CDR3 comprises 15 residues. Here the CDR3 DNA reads TGCAGCGTTGAAGTCGCGCTCCAGCAAAGGGGCGAGCAGTACTTC. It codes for CSVEVALQQRGEQYF.